Listed below are T cell receptor beta chains from one sample, sequenced in a study of shared clonotypes between healthy human individuals. Produced via immunoSEQ multiplex PCR; TCRdb's table is partial and in-frame only. The sample shows approximately 940,000 clones, 60% to 85% of them seen only once. Material: memory CD4+ T cells sorted from blood. All receptors derive from a man younger than 30 in good health. Both conserved end residues are part of each CDR3. Each record gives: V gene, J gene, D gene, clone size, CDR3 protein, CDR3 DNA. A D gene is named only where the DNA matches it firmly. The listing skips clone size in some rows; elsewhere it reads once, few, many or a size class.

v_gene: TRBV5-1
j_gene: TRBJ1-1
d_gene: -
abundance: -
CDR3aa: CASSLGQNNGEAFF
CDR3nt: TGCGCCAGCAGCTTGGGACAGAATAACGGTGAAGCTTTCTTT

v_gene: TRBV5-1
j_gene: TRBJ2-2
d_gene: -
abundance: many
CDR3aa: CASNWGSGWSGELFF
CDR3nt: TGCGCCAGCAATTGGGGTAGCGGTTGGTCCGGGGAGCTGTTTTTT

v_gene: TRBV7-9
j_gene: TRBJ2-5
d_gene: -
abundance: many
CDR3aa: CASSLAQETQYF
CDR3nt: TGTGCCAGCAGCTTAGCGCAAGAGACCCAGTACTTC

v_gene: TRBV4-1
j_gene: TRBJ2-2
d_gene: TRBD1
abundance: -
CDR3aa: CASSQTGQGISGELFF
CDR3nt: TGCGCCAGCAGCCAAACGGGACAGGGGATTTCCGGGGAGCTGTTTTTT

v_gene: TRBV6-1
j_gene: TRBJ1-3
d_gene: -
abundance: -
CDR3aa: CASSETGLWGNTIYF
CDR3nt: TGTGCCAGCAGTGAGACGGGTCTTTGGGGAAACACCATATATTTT

v_gene: TRBV5-1
j_gene: TRBJ2-3
d_gene: -
abundance: -
CDR3aa: CASREGRTDTQYF
CDR3nt: TGCGCCAGCAGGGAGGGGCGGACAGATACGCAGTATTTT

v_gene: TRBV4-1
j_gene: TRBJ1-1
d_gene: -
abundance: -
CDR3aa: CASSQPLGRDTEAFF
CDR3nt: TGCGCCAGCAGCCAACCTTTAGGCAGGGACACTGAAGCTTTCTTT

v_gene: TRBV10-3
j_gene: TRBJ2-6
d_gene: -
abundance: -
CDR3aa: CATAGSSGANVLTF
CDR3nt: TGTGCCACAGCCGGGAGCTCTGGGGCCAACGTCCTGACTTTC

v_gene: TRBV5-6
j_gene: TRBJ2-2
d_gene: -
abundance: -
CDR3aa: CASSLVNTGELFF
CDR3nt: TGTGCCAGCAGCTTGGTAAACACCGGGGAGCTGTTTTTT

v_gene: TRBV5-6
j_gene: TRBJ1-5
d_gene: TRBD1
abundance: -
CDR3aa: CASSFTGGGHQPQHF
CDR3nt: TGTGCCAGCAGCTTTACAGGGGGCGGTCATCAGCCCCAGCATTTT

v_gene: TRBV7-9
j_gene: TRBJ1-1
d_gene: -
abundance: -
CDR3aa: CASSPRRTVNTEAFF
CDR3nt: TGTGCCAGCAGCCCTCGAAGGACGGTGAACACTGAAGCTTTCTTT

v_gene: TRBV2
j_gene: TRBJ2-5
d_gene: TRBD2
abundance: -
CDR3aa: CASSTLLGGETQYF
CDR3nt: TGTGCCAGCAGCACGTTGTTGGGGGGGGAGACCCAGTACTTC

v_gene: TRBV6-1
j_gene: TRBJ1-1
d_gene: -
abundance: once
CDR3aa: CASRASLAGNTEAFF
CDR3nt: TGTGCCAGCAGAGCATCGCTAGCTGGGAACACTGAAGCTTTCTTT